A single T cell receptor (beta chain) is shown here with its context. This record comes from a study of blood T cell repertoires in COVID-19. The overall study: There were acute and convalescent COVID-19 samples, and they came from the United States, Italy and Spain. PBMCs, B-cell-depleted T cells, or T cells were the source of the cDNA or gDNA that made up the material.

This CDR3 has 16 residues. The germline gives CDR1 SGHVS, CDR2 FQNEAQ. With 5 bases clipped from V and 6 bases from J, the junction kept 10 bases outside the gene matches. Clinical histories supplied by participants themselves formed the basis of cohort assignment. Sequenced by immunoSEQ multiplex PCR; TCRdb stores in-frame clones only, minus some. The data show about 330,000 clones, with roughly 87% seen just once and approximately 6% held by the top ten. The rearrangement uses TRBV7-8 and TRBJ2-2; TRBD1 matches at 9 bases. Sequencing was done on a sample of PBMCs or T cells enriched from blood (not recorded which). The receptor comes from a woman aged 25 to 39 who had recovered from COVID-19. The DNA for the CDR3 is TGTGCCAGCAGCCCCCTACAGGGGGCGTTTTCCGGGGAGCTGTTTTTT. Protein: CASSPLQGAFSGELFF. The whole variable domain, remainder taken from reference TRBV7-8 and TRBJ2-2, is GAGVSQSPRYKVAKRGQDVALRCDPISGHVSLFWYQQALGQGPEFLTYFQNEAQLDKSGLPSDRFFAERPEGSVSTLKIQRTQQEDSAVYLCASSPLQGAFSGELFFGEGSRLTVL.